These 22 T cell receptor beta chains were all obtained from the same sample, sequenced in a study of a mutant IDH1 vaccine in newly diagnosed glioma. Profiling relied on immunoSEQ multiplex PCR, and the TCRdb table lists in-frame clones only, not all of them. The sample yields about 34,000 clones, around nine tenths seen once. No antigen has been identified for these receptors. Time point denoted: week 47, end of study. With topical imiquimod, each dose of the vaccine consisted of 300 ug of mutant IDH1 20-mer peptide. The sequencing here drew on PBMCs, taken from a glioma patient whose treatment included an IDH1 peptide vaccine. These receptors came from a woman aged 30 to 39 with glioma.

This chain connects TRBV30 to TRBJ1-1, with a weak D call TRBD1 (6 bases). The CDR3 is made up of 13 amino acids. Looked up from germline, CDR1 is GTSNPN and CDR2 is SVGIG (reference sequence). Between the trimmed V and J ends, which lost 1 base and 6 bases, there was a span of 12 bases. DNA for the CDR3: TGTGCCTGGAGTGAAACAGGGTCTTCTGAAGCTTTCTTT. This sequence encodes CAWSETGSSEAFF.

The rearrangement joins TRBV29-1 to TRBJ2-5; 8 positions agree with TRBD2. CDR3 length: 13 residues. J was trimmed by 4 bases and V by 7 bases; bases with no gene match: 8. Germline lookup yields CDR1 SQVTM and CDR2 ANQGSEA. The CDR3 region has the DNA TGCAGCGCCGGCGGGGGGCCCAGAGAGACCCAGTACTTC. Amino acids: CSAGGGPRETQYF.

This clone was seen just once. The chain has TRBV29-1 and TRBJ2-2, with D possibly matching TRBD2 (5 bases). The germline CDR1 and CDR2 sequences are SQVTM and ANQGSEA. Trimming left V 7 bases short and J 2 bases short, with 11 bases between. There are 13 residues in the CDR3. DNA for the CDR3: TGCAGCGCAACGGGGTTAAACACCGGGGAGCTGTTTTTT. Translation gives CSATGLNTGELFF.

In its sample, this clone was seen a few times. This chain connects TRBV29-1 to TRBJ1-1, with D possibly matching TRBD1 (6 bases). CDR3 length: 13 residues. Germline-derived CDR1 and CDR2 are SQVTM and ANQGSEA. Trimming removed 7 bases from V and 4 bases from J, with 16 bases in between. CDR3 in amino acids: CSGTQGRVTEAFF. In DNA form, the CDR3 reads TGCAGCGGGACACAGGGACGGGTCACTGAAGCTTTCTTT.

The count of this clone is one. The gene calls are TRBV5-6 and TRBJ2-5; D uncertain. V lost 3 bases and J 1 base, leaving 1 base between the germline ends. The CDR3 length is 11 residues. Germline CDR1 and CDR2: SGHDT and YYEEEE. For the CDR3, the DNA is TGTGCCAGCAGCTCCCAAGAGACCCAGTACTTC. Its protein is CASSSQETQYF.

The rearrangement uses TRBV6-1 and TRBJ2-7, with 10 bases that match TRBD2. The germline V gene encodes CDR1 MNHNS and CDR2 SASEGT. After removal of 7 bases from V and 3 bases from J, the junction contained 3 bases not matched to a gene. The CDR3 runs 13 residues. This CDR3 reads CASNSGGDYEQYF. CDR3 nucleotide sequence: TGTGCCAGCAACAGCGGGGGGGACTACGAGCAGTACTTC.

The gene calls are TRBV19 and TRBJ2-1, with 7 bases fitting TRBD1. The CDR3 contains 14 residues. The trim removed 5 bases at V and 7 bases at J, leaving 8 bases unmatched. From germline, CDR1 is LNHDA and CDR2 SQIVND (reference sequence). The CDR3 region is CASSDWTRGNEQFF. The CDR3 region has the DNA TGTGCCAGTAGTGACTGGACCAGGGGGAATGAGCAGTTCTTC.

The chain joins TRBV5-6 to TRBJ1-2, with D unclear. CDR1 SGHDT and CDR2 YYEEEE come from the germline V gene. Between the trimmed V and J ends, which lost 1 base and 8 bases, there was a span of 6 bases. The CDR3 is 11 amino acids. The CDR3 loop reads CASSLSQGYTF. CDR3 nucleotide sequence: TGTGCCAGCAGCTTGTCCCAGGGCTACACCTTC.

The rearrangement links TRBV14 to TRBJ2-7; 16 bases fit TRBD2. This CDR3 comprises 19 residues. Trimming took 4 bases from V and 1 from J; bases not matched to a gene: 10. Germline CDR1 and CDR2: SGHDN and FVKESK. The CDR3 region has the DNA TGTGCCAGCAGCCCCGTCCCGGGACTAGCGGGGGGGCCTTCCTACGAGCAGTACTTC. Its protein product is CASSPVPGLAGGPSYEQYF.

The chain employs TRBV5-4 and TRBJ1-4; D remains unclear. The CDR3 spans 15 residues. Trimming pared 3 bases from V and 4 bases from J, leaving 13 bases between. Germline V gene data show CDR1 as SGHNT and CDR2 as YYREEE (reference sequence). In nucleotides, the CDR3 is TGTGCCAGCAGCTCCAACAGAGGGCTTAATGAAAAACTGTTTTTT. It translates to CASSSNRGLNEKLFF. Using reference TRBV5-4 and TRBJ1-4 for the parts outside the CDR3, the full variable domain is ETGVTQSPTHLIKTRGQQVTLRCSSQSGHNTVSWYQQALGQGPQFIFQYYREEENGRGNFPPRFSGLQFPNYSSELNVNALELDDSALYLCASSSNRGLNEKLFFGSGTQLSVL.

This chain joins TRBV7-2 and TRBJ1-5; D may be TRBD1 (6 bases). The V and J ends lost 0 bases and 2 bases respectively, with 8 bases between them. The CDR3 covers 15 residues. Per the germline V gene, CDR1 is SGHTA and CDR2 is FQGNSA. CDR3 DNA sequence: TGTGCCAGCAGCTTAGCGGGACACGGCAATCAGCCCCAGCATTTT. Amino acid sequence: CASSLAGHGNQPQHF.

The chain has TRBV6-1 and TRBJ1-5; D is uncertain. The V gene lost 4 bases and the J gene lost 9 bases, with 4 bases spanning the gap. The length of the CDR3 is 10 residues. Germline loops: CDR1 MNHNS, CDR2 SASEGT. CDR3 DNA sequence: TGTGCCAGCAGTGTACGGCCCCAGCATTTT. Protein: CASSVRPQHF.

This chain connects TRBV4-1 to TRBJ1-4; D is unclear. V was shortened by 0 bases and J by 4 bases, with 12 bases between the two germline ends. Germline V gene lookup returns CDR1 MGHRA and CDR2 YSYEKL. CDR3 size: 16 residues. CDR3: CASSQDSGFGNEKLFF. The DNA of the CDR3 is TGCGCCAGCAGCCAAGATAGCGGGTTTGGTAATGAAAAACTGTTTTTT.

The chain links TRBV4-2 to TRBJ2-1; no clear D gene. Germline V lookup: CDR1 LGHNA, CDR2 YNFKEQ. This CDR3 is 14 amino acids long. V lost 7 bases, J lost 9 bases, and 19 bases lay in between. DNA for the CDR3: TGTGCCAGCACAGAGCGACGGAACACCCCTGAGCAGTTCTTC. Its protein product is CASTERRNTPEQFF.

In this sample, this clone turned up a few times. The chain recombines TRBV5-8 with TRBJ2-5, with TRBD2 identical over 8 bases. The CDR3 is 14 residues long. V lost 4 bases to trimming and J lost 5 bases; unmatched junction nucleotides: 7. CDR1 is SGHTS, CDR2 YDEGEE, per germline. CDR3 region: CASSHGGATETQYF. Written as DNA, the CDR3 is TGTGCCAGCAGCCACGGGGGGGCTACTGAGACCCAGTACTTC.

CDR3 sequence reads: CASSLDGGNGELFF. The CDR3 DNA reads TGTGCCAGCAGCTTAGACGGGGGCAACGGGGAGCTGTTTTTT. This sequence joins TRBV7-6 and TRBJ2-2; D is possibly TRBD1 or TRBD2 (6 bases each). V was shortened by 1 base and J by 7 bases, with 10 bases between the two germline ends. This CDR3 has 14 amino acids. The germline V gene encodes CDR1 SGHVS and CDR2 FNYEAQ.

The gene calls are TRBV9 and TRBJ2-3; D is unclear. Trimming took off 4 bases at V and 5 bases at J, with 14 bases between the two ends. The CDR3 extends over 14 amino acids. Germline lookup yields CDR1 SGDLS and CDR2 YYNGEE. CDR3 region: CASSPREGLDTQYF. For the CDR3, the DNA is TGTGCCAGCAGCCCCCGTGAAGGCTTAGATACGCAGTATTTT.

The CDR3 reads CAITDIAGNRADTQYF. The CDR3 DNA sequence: TGTGCCATCACCGACATAGCGGGGAATCGCGCAGATACGCAGTATTTT. The V call is TRBV10-3, the J call TRBJ2-3, with 8 bases aligning to TRBD2. The germline V gene encodes CDR1 ENHRY and CDR2 SYGVKD. V lost 7 bases, J lost 4 bases, and 13 bases stayed unmatched. There are 16 residues in the CDR3.

The chain is built from TRBV6-5 and TRBJ2-5; possible D gene TRBD1, 5 bases. This CDR3 is built from 14 residues. The V and J ends lost 5 bases and 7 bases respectively, with 17 bases between them. CDR1 MNHEY and CDR2 SVGAGI come from the germline V gene. The CDR3 is CASSPLGDLATQYF. The DNA for the CDR3 is TGTGCCAGCAGTCCTCTAGGGGATTTGGCGACCCAGTACTTC.

The chain couples TRBV30 to TRBJ1-1, with 10 bases lining up with TRBD1. Germline CDR1 reads GTSNPN; CDR2 reads SVGIG (reference sequence). V was pared by 2 bases and J by 5 bases, with 8 bases of the junction left unmatched. This CDR3 region has 15 residues. This chain's CDR3 is CAWSPRQGARTEAFF. The CDR3 nucleotides are TGTGCCTGGAGTCCGCGACAGGGGGCACGGACTGAAGCTTTCTTT. Full variable domain (remainder filled in from reference TRBV30 and TRBJ1-1): SQTIHQWPATLVQPVGSPLSLECTVEGTSNPNLYWYRQAAGRGLQLLFYSVGIGQISSEVPQNLSASRPQDRQFILSSKKLLLSDSGFYLCAWSPRQGARTEAFFGQGTRLTVV.

The chain couples TRBV27 to TRBJ2-1; the D is unclear. Trimming took 3 bases from V and 7 from J, leaving 10 bases between them. This CDR3 spans 13 amino acids. Germline V gene lookup returns CDR1 MNHEY and CDR2 SMNVEV (reference sequence). The CDR3: CASSLNGENEQFF. The CDR3 nucleotides are TGTGCCAGCAGTTTGAACGGAGAGAATGAGCAGTTCTTC.

This chain uses TRBV19 with TRBJ2-7; D possibly corresponds to TRBD1 (6 bases). Trimming took off 3 bases at V and 6 bases at J, with 15 bases between the two ends. The CDR3 is 14 residues long. In germline, CDR1 is LNHDA, CDR2 SQIVND (reference sequence). The CDR3 nucleotides are TGTGCCAGTAGTATGTACAGGGATGGAATCGAGCAGTACTTC. This gives the protein CASSMYRDGIEQYF.